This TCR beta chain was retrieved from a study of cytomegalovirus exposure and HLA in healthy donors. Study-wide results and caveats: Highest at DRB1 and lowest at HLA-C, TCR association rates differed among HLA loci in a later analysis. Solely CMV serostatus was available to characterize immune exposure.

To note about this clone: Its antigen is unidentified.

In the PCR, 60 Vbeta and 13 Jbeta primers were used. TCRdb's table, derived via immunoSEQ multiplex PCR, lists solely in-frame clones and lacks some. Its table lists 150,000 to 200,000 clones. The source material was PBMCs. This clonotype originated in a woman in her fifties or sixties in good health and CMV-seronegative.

Here the CDR3 reads CASSESRGSGTDTQYF. The CDR3 nucleotides read TGCGCCAGCAGTGAGTCCCGGGGGAGCGGCACAGATACGCAGTATTTT. The chain joins TRBV10-2 to TRBJ2-3, with a tentative D call TRBD2 (6 bases). The germline V and J ends were trimmed by 0 bases and 1 base, with 11 bases remaining between them. The CDR3 extends over 16 amino acids. Germline CDR1 is WSHSY and CDR2 is SAAADI.